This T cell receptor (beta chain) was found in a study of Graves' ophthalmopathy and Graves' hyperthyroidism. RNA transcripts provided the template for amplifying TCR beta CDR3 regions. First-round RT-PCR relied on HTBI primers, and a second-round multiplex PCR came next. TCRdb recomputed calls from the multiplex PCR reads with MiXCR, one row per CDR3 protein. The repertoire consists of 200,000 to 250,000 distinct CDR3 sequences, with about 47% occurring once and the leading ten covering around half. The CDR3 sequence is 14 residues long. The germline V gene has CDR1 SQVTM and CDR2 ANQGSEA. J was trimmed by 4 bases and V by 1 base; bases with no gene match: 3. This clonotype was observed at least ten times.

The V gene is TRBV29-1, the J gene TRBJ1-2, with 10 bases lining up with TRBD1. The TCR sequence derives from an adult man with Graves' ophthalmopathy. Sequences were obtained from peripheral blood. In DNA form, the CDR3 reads TGCAGCGTTGAAGGAGGACAGGGGGGCTATGGCTACACCTTC. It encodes CSVEGGQGGYGYTF.